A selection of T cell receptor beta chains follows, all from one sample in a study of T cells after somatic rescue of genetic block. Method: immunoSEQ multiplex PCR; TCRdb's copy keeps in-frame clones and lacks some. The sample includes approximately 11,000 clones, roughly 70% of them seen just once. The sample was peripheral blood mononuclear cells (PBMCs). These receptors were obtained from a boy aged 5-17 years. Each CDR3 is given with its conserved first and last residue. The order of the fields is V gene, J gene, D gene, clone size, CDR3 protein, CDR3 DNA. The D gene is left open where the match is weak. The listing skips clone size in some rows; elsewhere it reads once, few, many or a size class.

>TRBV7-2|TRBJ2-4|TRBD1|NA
CASRDGTGVKNIQYF
TGTGCCAGCAGAGACGGCACAGGGGTAAAAAACATTCAGTACTTC
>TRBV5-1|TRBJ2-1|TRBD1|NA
CASSLRDRGNEQFF
TGCGCCAGCAGCTTGCGAGACAGGGGCAATGAGCAGTTCTTC
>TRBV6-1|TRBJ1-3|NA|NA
CAIKQVSGNTIYF
TGTGCCATCAAACAGGTCTCTGGAAACACCATATATTTT
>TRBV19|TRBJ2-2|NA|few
CASSMLMEAAGAGELFF
TGTGCCAGTAGTATGCTCATGGAGGCGGCAGGAGCCGGGGAGCTGTTTTTT
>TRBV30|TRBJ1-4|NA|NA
CAWSEGRTNEKLFF
TGTGCCTGGTCTGAGGGGAGAACTAATGAAAAACTGTTTTTT
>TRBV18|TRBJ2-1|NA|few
CASSPNRLPYNEQFF
TGTGCCAGCTCACCAAATCGTCTACCATACAATGAGCAGTTCTTC
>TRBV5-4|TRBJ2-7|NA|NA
CASSLVGGAVSEQYF
TGTGCCAGCAGCTTGGTGGGGGGCGCGGTAAGCGAGCAGTACTTC
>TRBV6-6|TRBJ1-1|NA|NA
CASSFVRANTEAFF
TGTGCCAGCAGTTTTGTCAGGGCGAACACTGAAGCTTTCTTT
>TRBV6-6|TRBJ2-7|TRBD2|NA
CASATSGQTYEQYF
TGTGCCAGCGCTACTAGCGGGCAAACCTACGAGCAGTACTTC
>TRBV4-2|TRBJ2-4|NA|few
CASSQNLLVGAKNIQYF
TGTGCCAGCAGCCAAAATTTGCTAGTTGGGGCCAAAAACATTCAGTACTTC
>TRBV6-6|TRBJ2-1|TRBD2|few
CASQTGTSWYNEQFF
TGTGCCAGTCAGACCGGGACTAGCTGGTACAATGAGCAGTTCTTC
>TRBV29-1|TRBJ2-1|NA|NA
CSVLGHNEQFF
TGCAGCGTTTTAGGGCACAATGAGCAGTTCTTC
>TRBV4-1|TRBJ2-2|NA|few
CASSQGYAGELFF
TGCGCCAGCAGCCAAGGGTACGCCGGGGAGCTGTTTTTT
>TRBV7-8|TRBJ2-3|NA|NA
CASSLALVGSTDTQYF
TGTGCCAGCAGCTTAGCTCTCGTAGGAAGCACAGATACGCAGTATTTT
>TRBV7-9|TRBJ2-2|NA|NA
CASSLLTANTGELFF
TGTGCCAGCAGCTTATTGACTGCGAACACCGGGGAGCTGTTTTTT
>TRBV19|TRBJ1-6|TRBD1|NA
CASSRGQDWGSPLHF
TGTGCCAGTAGTCGCGGACAGGACTGGGGTTCACCCCTCCACTTT
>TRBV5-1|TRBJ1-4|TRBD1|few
CASSLGQGNEKLFF
TGCGCCAGCAGCTTGGGACAGGGGAATGAAAAACTGTTTTTT
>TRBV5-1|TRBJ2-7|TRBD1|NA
CASSWDRLKAYEQYF
TGCGCCAGCAGCTGGGACAGGCTTAAGGCCTACGAGCAGTACTTC
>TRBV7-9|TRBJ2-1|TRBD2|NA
CASSLRLAGGYNEQFF
TGTGCCAGCAGCTTACGGCTAGCGGGAGGTTACAATGAGCAGTTCTTC
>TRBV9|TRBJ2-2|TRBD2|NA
CASSVGLAGATGELFF
TGTGCCAGCAGCGTCGGACTAGCGGGAGCCACCGGGGAGCTGTTTTTT
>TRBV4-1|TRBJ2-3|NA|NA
CASRGDGGAGDTQYF
TGCGCCAGCAGAGGGGATGGGGGCGCGGGAGATACGCAGTATTTT
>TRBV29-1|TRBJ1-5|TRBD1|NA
CSAGQAYNQPQHF
TGCAGCGCTGGACAGGCTTACAATCAGCCCCAGCATTTT
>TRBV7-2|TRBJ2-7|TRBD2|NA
CASSLARRTSDLGEQYF
TGTGCCAGCAGCTTAGCTCGGAGGACTAGCGACTTGGGGGAGCAGTACTTC
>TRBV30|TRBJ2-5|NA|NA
CAWGGVETQYF
TGTGCCTGGGGGGGTGTGGAGACCCAGTACTTC
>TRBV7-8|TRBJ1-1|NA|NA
CASSLTAQGKRALNTEAFF
TGTGCCAGCAGCTTAACTGCCCAGGGAAAGCGGGCTTTGAACACTGAAGCTTTCTTT
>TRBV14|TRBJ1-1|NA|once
CASSLQRLQNTEAFF
TGTGCCAGCAGCCTTCAGCGGCTGCAGAACACTGAAGCTTTCTTT
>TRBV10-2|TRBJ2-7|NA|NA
CASSKTDYEQYF
TGCGCCAGCAGTAAGACAGACTACGAGCAGTACTTC
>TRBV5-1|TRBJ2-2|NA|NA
CASSLTRGTNTGELFF
TGCGCCAGCAGCTTAACCAGGGGAACGAACACCGGGGAGCTGTTTTTT
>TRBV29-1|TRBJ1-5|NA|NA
CSVEDRGRHNQPQHF
TGCAGCGTTGAAGACCGCGGACGCCACAATCAGCCCCAGCATTTT
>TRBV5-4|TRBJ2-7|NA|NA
CASSPAGTGEQYF
TGTGCCAGCAGCCCCGCCGGAACAGGGGAGCAGTACTTC
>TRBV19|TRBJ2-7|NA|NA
CASSIAAGSEQYF
TGTGCCAGTAGTATCGCTGCAGGGAGCGAGCAGTACTTC
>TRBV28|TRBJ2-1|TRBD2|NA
CASSLGLAASSYNEQFF
TGTGCCAGCAGTTTAGGGCTAGCGGCAAGCTCCTACAATGAGCAGTTCTTC
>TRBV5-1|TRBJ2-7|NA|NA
CASSLVLDEQYF
TGCGCCAGCAGCTTGGTTTTGGACGAGCAGTACTTC
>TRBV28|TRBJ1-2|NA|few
CASSLGANYGYTF
TGTGCCAGCAGTTTAGGTGCTAACTATGGCTACACCTTC
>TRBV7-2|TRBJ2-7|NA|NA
CASSLEGREQYF
TGTGCCAGCAGCTTAGAAGGTCGCGAGCAGTACTTC
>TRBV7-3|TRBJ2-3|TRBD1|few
CASSSRDRGFTDTQYF
TGTGCCAGCAGCTCCCGGGACAGAGGGTTCACAGATACGCAGTATTTT
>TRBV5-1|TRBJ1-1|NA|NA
CASSLVPDVLNTEAFF
TGCGCCAGCAGCTTGGTGCCCGATGTTCTGAACACTGAAGCTTTCTTT
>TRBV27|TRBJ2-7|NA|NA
CAARGLSYEQYF
TGTGCAGCGCGGGGCCTCTCCTACGAGCAGTACTTC
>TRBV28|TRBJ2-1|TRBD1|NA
CASSPPGDRPWEFF
TGTGCCAGCAGTCCCCCTGGGGACAGGCCTTGGGAGTTCTTC
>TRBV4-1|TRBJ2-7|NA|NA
CASSQGVGGREQYF
TGCGCCAGCAGCCAAGGAGTAGGTGGGAGAGAGCAGTACTTC
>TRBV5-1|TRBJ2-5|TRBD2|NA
CASSLAPKGLAGVSVWETQYF
TGCGCCAGCAGCTTGGCGCCAAAGGGACTAGCGGGAGTGTCTGTTTGGGAGACCCAGTACTTC
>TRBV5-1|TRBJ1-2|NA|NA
CASSLEGTGYTF
TGCGCCAGCAGCTTGGAGGGGACCGGCTACACCTTC
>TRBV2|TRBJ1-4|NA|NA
CASRAGPANEKLFF
TGTGCCAGCAGAGCAGGGCCCGCTAATGAAAAACTGTTTTTT
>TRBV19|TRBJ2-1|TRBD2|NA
CASSTLAGVSSYNEQFF
TGTGCCAGTAGTACGTTAGCGGGAGTGAGCTCCTACAATGAGCAGTTCTTC
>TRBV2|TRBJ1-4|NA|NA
CASSGRQGKEKLFF
TGTGCCAGCAGTGGGCGGCAGGGGAAGGAAAAACTGTTTTTT
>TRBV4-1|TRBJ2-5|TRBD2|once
CASSQSPLAIQETQYF
TGCGCCAGCAGCCAATCCCCACTAGCGATCCAAGAGACCCAGTACTTC
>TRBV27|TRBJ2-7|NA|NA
CASSFLTGAGVSSYEQYF
TGTGCCAGCAGTTTTCTGACCGGAGCGGGTGTCAGCTCCTACGAGCAGTACTTC
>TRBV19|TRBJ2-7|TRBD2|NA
CASSMTSGETYEQYF
TGTGCCAGTAGTATGACTAGCGGGGAGACCTACGAGCAGTACTTC
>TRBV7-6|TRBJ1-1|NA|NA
CASSPTAGHPNTEAFF
TGTGCCAGCAGCCCCACGGCGGGACACCCGAACACTGAAGCTTTCTTT
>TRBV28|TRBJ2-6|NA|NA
CASSLLANVLTF
TGTGCCAGCAGCCTCTTGGCCAACGTCCTGACTTTC
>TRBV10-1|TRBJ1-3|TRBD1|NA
CASSPDRNLGTIYF
TGCGCCAGCAGTCCGGACAGGAACCTTGGGACCATATATTTT
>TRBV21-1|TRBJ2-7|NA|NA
CASSKVNPDGPKEQYF
TGTGCCAGCAGCAAAGTGAACCCGGACGGGCCGAAGGAGCAGTACTTC
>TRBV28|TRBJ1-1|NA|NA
CASSLPQGITEAFF
TGTGCCAGCAGTTTACCCCAGGGGATCACTGAAGCTTTCTTT
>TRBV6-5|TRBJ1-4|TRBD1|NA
CASSYLGTALEKLFF
TGTGCCAGCAGTTACTTAGGGACAGCCCTCGAAAAACTGTTTTTT
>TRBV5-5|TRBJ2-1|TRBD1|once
CASSLLKGTGSWNEQFF
TGTGCCAGCAGCTTACTGAAAGGGACAGGGTCCTGGAATGAGCAGTTCTTC
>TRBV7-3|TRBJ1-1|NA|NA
CASSLGNYGNTEAFF
TGTGCCAGCAGCTTAGGAAATTACGGTAACACTGAAGCTTTCTTT
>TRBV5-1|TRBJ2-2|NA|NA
CASTPLPGKNTGELFF
TGCGCCAGCACCCCCCTTCCGGGAAAGAACACCGGGGAGCTGTTTTTT